This T cell receptor (beta chain) originates from a study of shared clonotypes between healthy human individuals. Study-wide points: Sequencing depth was expected to influence donor clonotype sharing.

CDR3 length equals 13 residues. Looked up from germline, CDR1 is SNHLY and CDR2 is FYNNEI. V dropped 7 bases and J dropped 4; count of bases not matched to a gene: 5. As regards this clone: Its antigen remains unidentified.

Using immunoSEQ multiplex PCR, the repertoire was profiled, and TCRdb retains in-frame clones only, with some absent. Altogether over 150,000 clones are present, 60% to 75% being singletons, with the ten largest covering about 10%. This TCR derives from a man aged 25 to 45 in good health. The rearrangement uses TRBV2 and TRBJ1-2, with 8 positions matching TRBD1. The sample was memory CD4+ T cells sorted from blood. Regarding subset: CD45RA-negative fraction. The CDR3 is CASTRDRTYGYTF. In nucleotides, the CDR3 is TGTGCCAGCACCCGGGACAGGACCTATGGCTACACCTTC.